Below, one T cell receptor (beta chain) is given with its context. Its antigen remains unidentified. Per-base quality was not reported, and no clone a single base away is much larger than it. The CDR3 regions of human TCRbeta chains were subjected to immunosequencing. The study's processing was this. Repertoire TCRs were matched against a reference library of SARS-CoV-2-specific TCRs generated with the MIRA antigen-specificity platform. Breadth was defined as the fraction of unique TCRs that were SARS-CoV-2-associated, and depth was defined as the fraction of total T cells that were SARS-CoV-2-associated. Using the MIRA data, every spike-specific TCR was mapped to the spike region that the TCR reacted to and assigned to either a CD4 or a CD8 class. Log10-transformed breadth and depth values were compared by one-way ANOVA with Sidak's multiple comparisons tests. The table comes from immuneACCESS by way of TCRdb, which keeps in-frame sequences with V and J called. Part of the clones is missing from these tables; in studies checked, under half for an unresolved V gene and the rest for unknown reasons. D and trimming come from the DNA, and the V and J calls and clone size come from that table. This sample has around 130,000 clones in its table, and roughly nine tenths of those were observed once. Around a tenth of the sample is in the top ten clones.

The data belong to a study of T cell responses to AZD1222 COVID-19 vaccine (dated by TCRdb to the early 2020s). Looking at the study overall: TCR sequencing was performed for 233 trial participants, of whom roughly 200 were given two doses of AZD1222 and around 25 were given two doses of MenACWY control vaccine. Enrollment into the trials was organized by age into subgroups of 18-55, 56-69 and 70-plus years, and those subgroups contained roughly 150, 30 and 60 TCR-sequenced participants, respectively.

CDR1 and CDR2 were assigned from the germline V gene as SQVTM and ANQGSEA. Trimming takes 7 bases off V and 1 base off J; junction bases not matched to a gene: 12. The CDR3, from cysteine to phenylalanine, totals 15 residues. The only DNA kept is the CDR3, 45 bases in frame from the first base. Broader findings and caveats from the paper: Because no day 14 peak-response samples were available, the repertoires could be characterized only after the peak T cell response. Spike-specific TCR breadth and depth rose significantly after two AZD1222 doses compared with day 0 and with MenACWY recipients. Only five to seven AZD1222 recipients were SARS-CoV-2 seropositive at baseline, limiting conclusions about previously exposed vaccinees. Participants were mostly white British and included more females than males, and it was suggested by the authors that clonal diversity may have been underestimated. The vaccine-associated CD4 TCRs covered the entire spike protein, and the dominant responses fell in regions 160-218 and 743-854. Nearly half of unique spike-specific TCRs reportedly recognized epitopes outside regions mutated in the B.1.351 and B.1.1.7 variants. The 56-69-year group was small, and its depth increase did not reach significance, likely because of low power.

The sample's time point, from its label and the paper: about 28 days (+/-7) after the second vaccine dose. Because spike-specific TCR depth and breadth did not differ between the two schedules, AZD1222 recipients who got a second dose at roughly 4 weeks were pooled with those who got a second dose at roughly 12 weeks. The vaccinee samples were drawn from two UK trials, COV001 and COV002, one of which was a single-blind randomized controlled phase 2/3 trial testing AZD1222 (ChAdOx1 nCoV-19) in healthy adults. For TCRbeta chain sequencing, PBMC samples from trial participants were taken at day 0 and at day 28 after the second dose.

The chain is encoded by TRBV29-1 joined to TRBJ1-1, and TRBD1 aligns with 7 junction nucleotides. The material was peripheral blood, obtained 28 days after the second AZD1222 dose. This receptor was identified in an adult who received the AZD1222 COVID-19 vaccine. The encoded CDR3 is CSALGRAGGNTEAFF. The sequence in DNA is TGCAGCGCCCTAGGTCGGGCAGGGGGGAACACTGAAGCTTTCTTT.